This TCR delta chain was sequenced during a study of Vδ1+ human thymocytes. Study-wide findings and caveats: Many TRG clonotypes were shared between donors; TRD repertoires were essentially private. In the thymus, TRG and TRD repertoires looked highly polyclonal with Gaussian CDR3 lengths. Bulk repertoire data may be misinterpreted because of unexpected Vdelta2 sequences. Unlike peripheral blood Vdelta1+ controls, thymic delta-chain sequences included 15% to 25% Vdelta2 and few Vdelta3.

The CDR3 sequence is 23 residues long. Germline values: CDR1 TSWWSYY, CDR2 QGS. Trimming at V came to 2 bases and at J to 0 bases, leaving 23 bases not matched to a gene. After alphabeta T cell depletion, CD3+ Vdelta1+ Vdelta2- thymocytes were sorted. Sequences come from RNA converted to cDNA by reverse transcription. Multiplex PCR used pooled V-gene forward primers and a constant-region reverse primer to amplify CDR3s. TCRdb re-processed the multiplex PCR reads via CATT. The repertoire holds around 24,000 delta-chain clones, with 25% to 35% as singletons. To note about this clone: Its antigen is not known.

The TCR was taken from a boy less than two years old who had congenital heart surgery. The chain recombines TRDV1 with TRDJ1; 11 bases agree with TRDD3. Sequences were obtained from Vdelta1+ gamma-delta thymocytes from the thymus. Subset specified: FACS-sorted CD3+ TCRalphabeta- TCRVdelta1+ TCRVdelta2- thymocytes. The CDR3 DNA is TGTGCTCTTGGGGAAAAGGGCCCACAACAGCAACTGGGGGATAAAGGGTACACCGATAAACTCATCTTT. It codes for CALGEKGPQQQLGDKGYTDKLIF.